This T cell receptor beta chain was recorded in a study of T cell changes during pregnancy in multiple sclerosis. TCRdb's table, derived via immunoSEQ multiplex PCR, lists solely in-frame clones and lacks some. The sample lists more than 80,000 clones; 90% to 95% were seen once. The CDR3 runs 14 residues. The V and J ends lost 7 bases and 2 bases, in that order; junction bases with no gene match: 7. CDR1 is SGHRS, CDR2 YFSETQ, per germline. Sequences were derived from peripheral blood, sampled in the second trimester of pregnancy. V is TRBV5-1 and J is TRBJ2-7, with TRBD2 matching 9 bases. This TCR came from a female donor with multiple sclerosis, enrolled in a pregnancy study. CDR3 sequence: CASGHLAGPYEQYF. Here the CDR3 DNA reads TGCGCCAGCGGTCATCTAGCGGGACCCTACGAGCAGTACTTC.